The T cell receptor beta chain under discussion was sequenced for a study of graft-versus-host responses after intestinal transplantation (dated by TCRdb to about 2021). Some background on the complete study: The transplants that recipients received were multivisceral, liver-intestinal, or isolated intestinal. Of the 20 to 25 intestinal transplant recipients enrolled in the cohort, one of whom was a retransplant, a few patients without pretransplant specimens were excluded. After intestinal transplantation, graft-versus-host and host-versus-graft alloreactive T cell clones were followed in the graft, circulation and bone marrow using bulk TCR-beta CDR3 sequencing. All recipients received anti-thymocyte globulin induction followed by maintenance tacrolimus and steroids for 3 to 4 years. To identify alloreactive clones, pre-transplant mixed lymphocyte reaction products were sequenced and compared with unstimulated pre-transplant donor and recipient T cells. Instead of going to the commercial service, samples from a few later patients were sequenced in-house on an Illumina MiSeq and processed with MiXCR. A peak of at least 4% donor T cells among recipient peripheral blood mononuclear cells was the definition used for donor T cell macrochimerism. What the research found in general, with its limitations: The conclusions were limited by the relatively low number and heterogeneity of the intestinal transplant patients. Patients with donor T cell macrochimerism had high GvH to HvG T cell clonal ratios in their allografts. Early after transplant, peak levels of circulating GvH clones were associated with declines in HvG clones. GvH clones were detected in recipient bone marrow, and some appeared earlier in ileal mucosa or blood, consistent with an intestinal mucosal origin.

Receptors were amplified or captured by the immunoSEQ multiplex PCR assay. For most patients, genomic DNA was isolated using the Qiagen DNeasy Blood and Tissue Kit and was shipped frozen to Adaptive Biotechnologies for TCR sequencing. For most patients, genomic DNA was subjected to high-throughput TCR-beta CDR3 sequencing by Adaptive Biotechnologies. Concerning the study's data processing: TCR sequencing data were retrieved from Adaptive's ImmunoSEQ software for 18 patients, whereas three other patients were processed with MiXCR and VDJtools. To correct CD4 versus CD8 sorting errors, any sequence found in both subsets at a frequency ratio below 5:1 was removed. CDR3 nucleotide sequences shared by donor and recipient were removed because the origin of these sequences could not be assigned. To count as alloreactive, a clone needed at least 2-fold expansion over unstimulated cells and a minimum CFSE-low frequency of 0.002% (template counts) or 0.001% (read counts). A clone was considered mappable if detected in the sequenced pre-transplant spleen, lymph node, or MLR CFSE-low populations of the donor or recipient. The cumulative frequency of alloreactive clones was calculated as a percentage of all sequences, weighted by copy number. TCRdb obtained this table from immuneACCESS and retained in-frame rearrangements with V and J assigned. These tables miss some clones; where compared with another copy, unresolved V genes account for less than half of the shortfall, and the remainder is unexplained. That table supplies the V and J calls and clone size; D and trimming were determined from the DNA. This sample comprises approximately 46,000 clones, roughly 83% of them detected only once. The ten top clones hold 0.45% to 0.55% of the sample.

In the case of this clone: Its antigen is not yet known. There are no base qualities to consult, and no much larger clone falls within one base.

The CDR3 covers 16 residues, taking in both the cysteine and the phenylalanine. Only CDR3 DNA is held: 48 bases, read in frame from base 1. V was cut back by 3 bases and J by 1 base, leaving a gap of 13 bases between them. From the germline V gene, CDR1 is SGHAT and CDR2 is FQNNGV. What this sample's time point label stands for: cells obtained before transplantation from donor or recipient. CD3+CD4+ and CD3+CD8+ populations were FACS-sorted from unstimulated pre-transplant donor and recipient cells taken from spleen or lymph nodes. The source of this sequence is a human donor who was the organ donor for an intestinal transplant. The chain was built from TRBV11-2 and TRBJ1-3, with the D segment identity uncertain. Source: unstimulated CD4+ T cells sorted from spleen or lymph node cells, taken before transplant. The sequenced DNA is TGTGCCAGCAGCTTCAGTCTTGGCGAATCTGGAAACACCATATATTTT. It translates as CASSFSLGESGNTIYF.